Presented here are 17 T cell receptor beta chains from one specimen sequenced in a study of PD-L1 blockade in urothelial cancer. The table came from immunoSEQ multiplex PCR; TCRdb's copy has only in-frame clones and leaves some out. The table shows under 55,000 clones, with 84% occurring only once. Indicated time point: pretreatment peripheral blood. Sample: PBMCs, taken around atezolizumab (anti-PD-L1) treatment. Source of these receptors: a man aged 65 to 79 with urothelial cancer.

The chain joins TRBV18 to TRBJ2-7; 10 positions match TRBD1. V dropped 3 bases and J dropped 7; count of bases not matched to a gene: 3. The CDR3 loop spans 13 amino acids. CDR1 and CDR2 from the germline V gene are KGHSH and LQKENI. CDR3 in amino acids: CASSPGQGQEQYF. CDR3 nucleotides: TGTGCCAGCTCACCGGGACAGGGGCAAGAGCAGTACTTC.

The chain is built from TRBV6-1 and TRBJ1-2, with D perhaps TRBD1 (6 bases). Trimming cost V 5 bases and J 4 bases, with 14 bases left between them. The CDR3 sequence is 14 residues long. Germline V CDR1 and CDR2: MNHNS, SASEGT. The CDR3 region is CASSFTQGSYGYTF. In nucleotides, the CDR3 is TGTGCCAGCAGTTTTACTCAGGGGAGCTATGGCTACACCTTC.

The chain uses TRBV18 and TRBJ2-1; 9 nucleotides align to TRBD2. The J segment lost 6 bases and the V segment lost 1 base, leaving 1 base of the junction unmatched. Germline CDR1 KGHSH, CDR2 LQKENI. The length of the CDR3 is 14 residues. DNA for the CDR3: TGTGCCAGCTCACCACTACTAGCGGGCAATGAGCAGTTCTTC. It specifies CASSPLLAGNEQFF.

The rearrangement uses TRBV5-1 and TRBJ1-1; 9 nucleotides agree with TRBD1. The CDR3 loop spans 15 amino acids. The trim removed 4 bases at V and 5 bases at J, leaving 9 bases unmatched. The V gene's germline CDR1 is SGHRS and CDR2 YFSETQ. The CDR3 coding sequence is TGCGCCAGCAGCATAGAACAGGGGGCTCGAACTGAAGCTTTCTTT. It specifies CASSIEQGARTEAFF.

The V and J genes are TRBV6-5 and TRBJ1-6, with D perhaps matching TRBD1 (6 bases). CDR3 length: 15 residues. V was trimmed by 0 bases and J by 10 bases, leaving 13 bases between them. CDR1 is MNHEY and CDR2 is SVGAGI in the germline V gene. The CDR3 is CASSYSIQGASPLHF. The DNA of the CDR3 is TGTGCCAGCAGTTACTCGATACAGGGAGCGTCACCCCTCCACTTT.

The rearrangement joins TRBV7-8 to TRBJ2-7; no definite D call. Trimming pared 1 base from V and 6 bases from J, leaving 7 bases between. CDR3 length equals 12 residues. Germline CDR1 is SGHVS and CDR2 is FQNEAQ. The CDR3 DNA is TGTGCCAGCAGCTTAGATCCGGGCGAGCAGTACTTC. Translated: CASSLDPGEQYF.

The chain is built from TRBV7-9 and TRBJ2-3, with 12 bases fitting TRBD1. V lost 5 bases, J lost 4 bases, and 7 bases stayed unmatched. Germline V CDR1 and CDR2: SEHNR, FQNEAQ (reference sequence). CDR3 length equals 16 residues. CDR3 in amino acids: CASSLTGTGGPDTQYF. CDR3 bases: TGTGCCAGCAGCCTTACCGGGACAGGGGGCCCAGATACGCAGTATTTT. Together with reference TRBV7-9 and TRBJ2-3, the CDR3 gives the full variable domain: DTGVSQNPRHKITKRGQNVTFRCDPISEHNRLYWYRQTLGQGPEFLTYFQNEAQLEKSRLLSDRFSAERPKGSFSTLEIQRTEQGDSAMYLCASSLTGTGGPDTQYFGPGTRLTVL.

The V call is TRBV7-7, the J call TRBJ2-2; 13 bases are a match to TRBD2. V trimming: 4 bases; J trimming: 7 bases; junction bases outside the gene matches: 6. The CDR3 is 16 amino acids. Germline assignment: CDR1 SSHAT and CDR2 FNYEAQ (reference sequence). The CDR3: CASSSLAGGPRGELFF. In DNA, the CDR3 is TGTGCCAGCAGCTCACTAGCGGGGGGGCCTCGCGGGGAGCTGTTTTTT.

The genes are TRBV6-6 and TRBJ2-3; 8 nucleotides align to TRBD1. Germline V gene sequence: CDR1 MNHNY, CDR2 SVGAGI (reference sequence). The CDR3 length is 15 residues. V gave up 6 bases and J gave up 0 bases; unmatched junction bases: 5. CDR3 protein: CASSDQGASTDTQYF. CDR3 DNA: TGTGCCAGCAGCGATCAGGGGGCTAGCACAGATACGCAGTATTTT.

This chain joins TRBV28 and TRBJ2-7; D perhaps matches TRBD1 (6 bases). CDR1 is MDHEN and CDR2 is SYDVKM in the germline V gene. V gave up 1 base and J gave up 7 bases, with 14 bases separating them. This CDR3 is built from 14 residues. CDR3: CASSLYRSGVEQYF. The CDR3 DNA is TGTGCCAGCAGTTTATACAGGTCAGGGGTTGAGCAGTACTTC. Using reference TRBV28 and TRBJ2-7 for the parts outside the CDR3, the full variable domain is DVKVTQSSRYLVKRTGEKVFLECVQDMDHENMFWYRQDPGLGLRLIYFSYDVKMKEKGDIPEGYSVSREKKERFSLILESASTNQTSMYLCASSLYRSGVEQYFGPGTRLTVT.

The CDR3 region has the DNA TGTGCCACCAGCAGTCTCGGTCGAGAGACCCAGTACTTC. The encoded protein is CATSSLGRETQYF. The V gene is TRBV15, the J gene TRBJ2-5, with D hard to call. Trimming took 3 bases from V and 4 from J, leaving 9 bases between them. CDR1 is LNHNV, CDR2 YYDKDF, per germline (reference sequence). The CDR3 spans 13 residues.

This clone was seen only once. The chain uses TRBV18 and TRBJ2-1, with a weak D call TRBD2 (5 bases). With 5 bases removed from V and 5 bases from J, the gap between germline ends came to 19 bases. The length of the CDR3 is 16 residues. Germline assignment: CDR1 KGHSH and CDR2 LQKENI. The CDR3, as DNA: TGTGCCAGCTCATTTGGTATGAGGGATCACCACAATGAGCAGTTCTTC. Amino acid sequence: CASSFGMRDHHNEQFF.

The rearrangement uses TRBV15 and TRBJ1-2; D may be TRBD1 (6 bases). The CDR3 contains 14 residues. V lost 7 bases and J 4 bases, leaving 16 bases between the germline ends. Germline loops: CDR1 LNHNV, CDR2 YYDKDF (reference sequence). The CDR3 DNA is TGTGCCACCACTAAAAAATTGGACAGCTATGGCTACACCTTC. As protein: CATTKKLDSYGYTF.

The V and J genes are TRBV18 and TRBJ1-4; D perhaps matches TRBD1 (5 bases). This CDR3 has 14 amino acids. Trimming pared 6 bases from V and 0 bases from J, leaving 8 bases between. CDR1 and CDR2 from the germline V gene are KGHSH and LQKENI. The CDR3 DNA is TGTGCCAGCTCGGGGACTACAACTAATGAAAAACTGTTTTTT. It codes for CASSGTTTNEKLFF.

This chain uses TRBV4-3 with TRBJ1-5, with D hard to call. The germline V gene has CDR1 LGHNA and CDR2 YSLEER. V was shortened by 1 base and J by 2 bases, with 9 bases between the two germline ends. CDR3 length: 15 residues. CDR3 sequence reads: CASSQGPRGNQPQHF. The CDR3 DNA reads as TGCGCCAGCAGCCAAGGGCCGCGGGGCAATCAGCCCCAGCATTTT.

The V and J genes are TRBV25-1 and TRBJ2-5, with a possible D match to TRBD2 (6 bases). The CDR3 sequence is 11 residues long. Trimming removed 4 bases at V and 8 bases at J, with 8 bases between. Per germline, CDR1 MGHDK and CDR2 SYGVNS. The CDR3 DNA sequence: TGTGCCAGCAGTGTTAGCGGAACCCAGTACTTC. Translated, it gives CASSVSGTQYF. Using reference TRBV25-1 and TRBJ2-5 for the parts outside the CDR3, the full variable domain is EADIYQTPRYLVIGTGKKITLECSQTMGHDKMYWYQQDPGMELHLIHYSYGVNSTEKGDLSSESTVSRIRTEHFPLTLESARPSHTSQYLCASSVSGTQYFGPGTRLLVL.

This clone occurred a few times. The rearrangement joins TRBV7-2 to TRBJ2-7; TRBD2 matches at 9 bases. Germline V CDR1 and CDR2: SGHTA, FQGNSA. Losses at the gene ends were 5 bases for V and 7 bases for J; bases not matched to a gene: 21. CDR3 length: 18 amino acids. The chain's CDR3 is CASSLSPKVLAGGQEQYF. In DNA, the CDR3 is TGTGCCAGCAGCCTCTCCCCGAAGGTACTAGCGGGTGGCCAGGAGCAGTACTTC. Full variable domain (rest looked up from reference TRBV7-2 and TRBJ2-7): GAGVSQSPSNKVTEKGKDVELRCDPISGHTALYWYRQSLGQGLEFLIYFQGNSAPDKSGLPSDRFSAERTGGSVSTLTIQRTQQEDSAVYLCASSLSPKVLAGGQEQYFGPGTRLTVT.